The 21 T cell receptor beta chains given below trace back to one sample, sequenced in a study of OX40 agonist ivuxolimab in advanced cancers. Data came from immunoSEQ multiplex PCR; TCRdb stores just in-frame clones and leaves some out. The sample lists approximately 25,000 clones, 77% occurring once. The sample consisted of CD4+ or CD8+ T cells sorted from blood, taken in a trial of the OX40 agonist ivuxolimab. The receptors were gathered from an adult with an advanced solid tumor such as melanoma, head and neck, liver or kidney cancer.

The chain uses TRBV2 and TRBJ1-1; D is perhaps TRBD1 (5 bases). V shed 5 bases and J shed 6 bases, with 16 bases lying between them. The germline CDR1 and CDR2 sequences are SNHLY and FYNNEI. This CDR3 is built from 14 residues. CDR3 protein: CASSRQPNVAEAFF. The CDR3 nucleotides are TGTGCCAGCAGTCGACAGCCAAACGTCGCTGAAGCTTTCTTT.

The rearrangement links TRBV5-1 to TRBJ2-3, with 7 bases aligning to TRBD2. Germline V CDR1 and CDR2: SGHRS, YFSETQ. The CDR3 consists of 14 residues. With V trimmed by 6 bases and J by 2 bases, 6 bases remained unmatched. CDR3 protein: CASIRGEDTDTQYF. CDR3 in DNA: TGCGCCAGCATCCGGGGGGAGGACACAGATACGCAGTATTTT.

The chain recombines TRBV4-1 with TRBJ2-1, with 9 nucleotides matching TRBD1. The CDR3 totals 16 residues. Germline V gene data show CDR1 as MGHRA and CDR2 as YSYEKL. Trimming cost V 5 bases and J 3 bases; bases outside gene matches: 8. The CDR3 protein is CASSFPRDRDYNEQFF. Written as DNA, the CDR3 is TGCGCCAGCAGCTTCCCACGGGACAGGGACTACAATGAGCAGTTCTTC.

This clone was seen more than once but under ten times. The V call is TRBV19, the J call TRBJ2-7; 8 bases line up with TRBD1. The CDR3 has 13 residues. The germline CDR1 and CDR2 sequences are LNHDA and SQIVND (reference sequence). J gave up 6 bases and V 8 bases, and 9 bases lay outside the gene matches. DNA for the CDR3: TGTGCCAGTGCCCCCTCGGACAGGGCCGAGCAGTACTTC. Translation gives CASAPSDRAEQYF.

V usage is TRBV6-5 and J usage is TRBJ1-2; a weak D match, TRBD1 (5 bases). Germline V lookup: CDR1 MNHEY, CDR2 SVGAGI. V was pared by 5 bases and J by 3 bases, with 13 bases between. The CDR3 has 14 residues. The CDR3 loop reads CASSRDGTYYGYTF. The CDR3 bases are TGTGCCAGCAGTCGCGACGGGACTTACTATGGCTACACCTTC.

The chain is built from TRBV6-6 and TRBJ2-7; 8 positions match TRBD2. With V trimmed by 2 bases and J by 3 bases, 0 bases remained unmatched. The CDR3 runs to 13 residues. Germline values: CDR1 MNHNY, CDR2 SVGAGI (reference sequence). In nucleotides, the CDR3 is TGTGCCAGCAGTTACGGGACTAGCTACGAGCAGTACTTC. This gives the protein CASSYGTSYEQYF.

CDR3 residues: CSVGGSSYEQYF. The DNA for the CDR3 is TGCAGCGTTGGGGGTAGCTCCTACGAGCAGTACTTC. This chain links TRBV29-1 with TRBJ2-7; D is ambiguous. From germline, CDR1 is SQVTM and CDR2 ANQGSEA. The CDR3 is 12 residues long. The V gene lost 4 bases and the J gene lost 0 bases, with 7 bases spanning the gap.

The CDR3 DNA sequence: TGTGCCAGCAGCCCGACCGGGACTCCCGGGGAGACCCAGTACTTC. Translating gives CASSPTGTPGETQYF. This sequence joins TRBV7-2 and TRBJ2-5; a weak D match, TRBD2 (6 bases). The V end lost 5 bases, the J end lost 5 bases, and 18 bases lay between the germline ends. This CDR3 is 15 amino acids long. Germline V CDR1 and CDR2: SGHTA, FQGNSA.

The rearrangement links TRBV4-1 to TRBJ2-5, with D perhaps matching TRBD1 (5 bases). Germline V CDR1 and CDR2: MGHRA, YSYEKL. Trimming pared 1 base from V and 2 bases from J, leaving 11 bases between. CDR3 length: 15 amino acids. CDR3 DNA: TGCGCCAGCAGCCAAGGGGCAGGGCGGCAAGAGACCCAGTACTTC. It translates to CASSQGAGRQETQYF.

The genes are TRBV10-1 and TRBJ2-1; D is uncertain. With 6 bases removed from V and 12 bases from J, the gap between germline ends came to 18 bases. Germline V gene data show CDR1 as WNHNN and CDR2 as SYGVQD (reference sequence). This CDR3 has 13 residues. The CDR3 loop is CASSGSTTALQFF. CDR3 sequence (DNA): TGCGCCAGCAGCGGTTCAACCACCGCTCTGCAGTTCTTC.

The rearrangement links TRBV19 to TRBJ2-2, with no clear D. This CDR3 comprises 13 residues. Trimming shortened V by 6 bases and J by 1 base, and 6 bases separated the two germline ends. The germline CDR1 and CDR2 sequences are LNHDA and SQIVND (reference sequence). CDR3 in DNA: TGTGCCAGTAGACATGTGAACACCGGGGAGCTGTTTTTT. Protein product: CASRHVNTGELFF.

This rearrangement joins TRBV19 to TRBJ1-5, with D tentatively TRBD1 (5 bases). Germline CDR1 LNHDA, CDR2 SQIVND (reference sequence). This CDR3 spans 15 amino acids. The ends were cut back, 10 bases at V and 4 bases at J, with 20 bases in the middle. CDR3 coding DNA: TGTGCCACCCAGTGGGGCAGGAGAACGAATCAGCCCCAGCATTTT. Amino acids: CATQWGRRTNQPQHF.

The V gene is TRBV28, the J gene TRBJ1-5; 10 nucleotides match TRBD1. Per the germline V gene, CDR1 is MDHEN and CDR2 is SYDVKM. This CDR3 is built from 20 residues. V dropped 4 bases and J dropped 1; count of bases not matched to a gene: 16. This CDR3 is CASSSPFQRQGALSNQPQHF. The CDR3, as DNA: TGTGCCAGCAGTTCTCCTTTCCAGAGACAGGGGGCGTTGAGCAATCAGCCCCAGCATTTT.

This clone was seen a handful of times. This chain's CDR3 is CASSTPGAGVTDTQYF. The DNA for the CDR3 is TGTGCCAGTAGTACCCCTGGGGCGGGAGTAACAGATACGCAGTATTTT. The J gene is TRBJ2-3, the V gene TRBV19, with 7 bases lining up with TRBD2. From germline, CDR1 is LNHDA and CDR2 SQIVND (reference sequence). J was trimmed by 3 bases and V by 4 bases; bases with no gene match: 10. The CDR3 totals 16 residues.

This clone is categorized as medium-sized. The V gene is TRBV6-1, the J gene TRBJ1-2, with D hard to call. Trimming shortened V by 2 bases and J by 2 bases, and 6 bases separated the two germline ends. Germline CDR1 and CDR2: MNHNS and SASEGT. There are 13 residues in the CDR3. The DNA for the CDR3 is TGTGCCAGCAGTGAACGTCCCAACTATGGCTACACCTTC. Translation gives CASSERPNYGYTF.

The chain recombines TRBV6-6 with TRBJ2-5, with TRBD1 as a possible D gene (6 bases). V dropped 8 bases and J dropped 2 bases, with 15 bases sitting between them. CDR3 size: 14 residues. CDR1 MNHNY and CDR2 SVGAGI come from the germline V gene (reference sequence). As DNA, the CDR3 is TGTGCCAGCTTAAAGACAGGTCTTCAAGAGACCCAGTACTTC. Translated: CASLKTGLQETQYF.

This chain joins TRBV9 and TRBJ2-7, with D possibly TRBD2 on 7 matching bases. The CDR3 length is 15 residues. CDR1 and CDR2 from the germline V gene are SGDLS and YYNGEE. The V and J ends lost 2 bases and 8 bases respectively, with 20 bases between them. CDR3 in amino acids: CASSVRGGVLDKQYF. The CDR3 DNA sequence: TGTGCCAGCAGCGTGAGAGGGGGGGTCCTGGATAAGCAGTACTTC.

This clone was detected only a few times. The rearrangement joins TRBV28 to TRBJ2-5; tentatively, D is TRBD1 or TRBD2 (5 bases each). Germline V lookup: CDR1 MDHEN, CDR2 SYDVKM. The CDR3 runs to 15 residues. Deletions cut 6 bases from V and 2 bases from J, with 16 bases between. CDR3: CASRPPGRGQETQYF. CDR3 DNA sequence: TGTGCCAGCAGACCCCCGGGACGGGGACAAGAGACCCAGTACTTC.

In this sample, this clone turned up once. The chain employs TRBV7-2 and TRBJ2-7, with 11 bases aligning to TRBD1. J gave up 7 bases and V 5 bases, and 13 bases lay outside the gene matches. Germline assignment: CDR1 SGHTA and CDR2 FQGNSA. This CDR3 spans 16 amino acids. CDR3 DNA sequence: TGTGCCAGCAGCCCAACTCGCGGACAGGGGGCGCAAGAGCAGTACTTC. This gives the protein CASSPTRGQGAQEQYF.

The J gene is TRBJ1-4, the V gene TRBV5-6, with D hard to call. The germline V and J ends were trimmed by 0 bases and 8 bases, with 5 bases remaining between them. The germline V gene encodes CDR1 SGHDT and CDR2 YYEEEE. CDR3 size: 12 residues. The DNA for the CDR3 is TGTGCCAGCAGCTTGGGAGGAGAAAAACTGTTTTTT. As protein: CASSLGGEKLFF.

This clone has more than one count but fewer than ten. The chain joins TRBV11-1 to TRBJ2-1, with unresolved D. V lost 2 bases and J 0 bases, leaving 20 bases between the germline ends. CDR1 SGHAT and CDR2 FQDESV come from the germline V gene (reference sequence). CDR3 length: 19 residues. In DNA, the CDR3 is TGTGCCAGCAGCTTAACTCTGGGTGCCTCCGTAAGCTCCTACAATGAGCAGTTCTTC. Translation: CASSLTLGASVSSYNEQFF.